This passage covers 28 T cell receptor beta chains from one sample sequenced in a study of blood T cell repertoires in COVID-19. TCRdb's copy holds only in-frame clones and misses some; the assay was immunoSEQ multiplex PCR. Here the sample spans approximately 350,000 clones, roughly four fifths being singletons. Specimen: PBMCs or T cells enriched from blood (not recorded which). The receptors shown here come from a woman between 50 and 59 years old who had recovered from COVID-19.

The J gene is TRBJ1-2, the V gene TRBV4-2; D gene unclear. V gave up 3 bases and J gave up 4 bases, with 9 bases separating them. The CDR3 consists of 13 residues. Germline V gene data show CDR1 as LGHNA and CDR2 as YNFKEQ. This CDR3 is CASSHGEGYGYTF. CDR3 nucleotides: TGTGCCAGCAGCCACGGGGAAGGCTATGGCTACACCTTC.

The rearrangement uses TRBV5-4 and TRBJ2-2, with D possibly being TRBD2 (6 bases). Trimming removed 2 bases from V and 5 bases from J, with 13 bases in between. Germline values: CDR1 SGHNT, CDR2 YYREEE (reference sequence). CDR3 length equals 15 residues. The CDR3 loop is CASSFYQGGTGELFF. In nucleotides, the CDR3 is TGTGCCAGCAGCTTCTACCAGGGAGGAACCGGGGAGCTGTTTTTT. Variable domain in full (rest from reference TRBV5-4 and TRBJ2-2): ETGVTQSPTHLIKTRGQQVTLRCSSQSGHNTVSWYQQALGQGPQFIFQYYREEENGRGNFPPRFSGLQFPNYSSELNVNALELDDSALYLCASSFYQGGTGELFFGEGSRLTVL.

The gene calls are TRBV9 and TRBJ2-1, with TRBD1 as a possible D gene (5 bases). Germline CDR1 is SGDLS and CDR2 is YYNGEE. V gave up 3 bases and J gave up 5 bases, with 12 bases separating them. The CDR3 contains 14 residues. CDR3: CASSAEQEHNEQFF. For the CDR3, the DNA is TGTGCCAGCAGCGCCGAACAGGAACACAATGAGCAGTTCTTC. The full variable domain, in which reference TRBV9 and TRBJ2-1 provide the parts outside the CDR3, is DSGVTQTPKHLITATGQRVTLRCSPRSGDLSVYWYQQSLDQGLQFLIQYYNGEERAKGNILERFSAQQFPDLHSELNLSSLELGDSALYFCASSAEQEHNEQFFGPGTRLTVL.

V usage is TRBV3-1 (or the pseudogene TRBV3-2) and J usage is TRBJ2-3, with a weak D call TRBD2 (6 bases). V gave up 3 bases and J gave up 6 bases, with 13 bases separating them. CDR1 LGHDT and CDR2 YNNKEL come from the germline V gene (reference sequence). CDR3 length: 14 residues. Here the CDR3 reads CASSHGTSGDTQYF. DNA for the CDR3: TGTGCCAGCAGCCATGGGACTTCGGGGGATACGCAGTATTTT.

The chain couples TRBV6-6 to TRBJ1-1; 7 bases agree with TRBD1. The CDR3 sequence is 14 residues long. With V trimmed by 6 bases and J by 7 bases, 11 bases remained unmatched. Germline V lookup: CDR1 MNHNY, CDR2 SVGAGI (reference sequence). The CDR3, as DNA: TGTGCCAGCAGCCCGGGACAGACAGTGGTTGAAGCTTTCTTT. Amino acids: CASSPGQTVVEAFF.

The chain uses TRBV5-6 and TRBJ1-1; unclear D gene. The CDR3 has 14 amino acids. Germline lookup yields CDR1 SGHDT and CDR2 YYEEEE. V lost 5 bases and J lost 1, with 12 bases in between. CDR3 in DNA: TGTGCCAGCAGTGACTACCTTAGGAACACTGAAGCTTTCTTT. It codes for CASSDYLRNTEAFF.

The sample holds one count of this clone. The genes are TRBV14 and TRBJ1-1; the D is unclear. Germline V lookup: CDR1 SGHDN, CDR2 FVKESK. The CDR3 contains 11 residues. Trimming took 0 bases from V and 12 from J, leaving 8 bases between them. In nucleotides, the CDR3 is TGTGCCAGCAGCCAAGATTCCGGTACTTTCTTT. Amino acid sequence: CASSQDSGTFF. The variable domain in full, with the rest retrieved from reference TRBV14 and TRBJ1-1, is EAGVTQFPSHSVIEKGQTVTLRCDPISGHDNLYWYRRVMGKEIKFLLHFVKESKQDESGMPNNRFLAERTGGTYSTLKVQPAELEDSGVYFCASSQDSGTFFGQGTRLTVV.

The chain uses TRBV2 and TRBJ2-7; TRBD1 matches at 8 bases. The CDR3 sequence is 15 residues long. Trimming took 0 bases from V and 5 from J; bases not matched to a gene: 6. Germline lookup yields CDR1 SNHLY and CDR2 FYNNEI. The CDR3 nucleotides are TGTGCCAGCAGTGAAGCGCATCAGGGGGCAAACGAGCAGTACTTC. Translation: CASSEAHQGANEQYF.

This clone has at least ten counts. This chain uses TRBV5-1 with TRBJ2-4; 14 bases match TRBD2. The V gene end was trimmed by 0 bases and the J gene end by 6 bases; junction bases not matched to a gene: 2. The CDR3 has 16 residues. Germline assignment: CDR1 SGHRS and CDR2 YFSETQ. CDR3 DNA: TGCGCCAGCAGCTTGGAGGGACTAGCGGGGGTAAACATTCAGTACTTC. It codes for CASSLEGLAGVNIQYF.

The chain employs TRBV6-2 or TRBV6-3 and TRBJ1-4; D unresolved. Per the germline V gene, CDR1 is MNHEY and CDR2 is SVGEGT. Trimming removed 2 bases at V and 8 bases at J, with 15 bases between. This CDR3 has 15 amino acids. CDR3 bases: TGTGCCAGCAGTTACGACTCGCCCGACGTGGAAAAACTGTTTTTT. Its protein product is CASSYDSPDVEKLFF.

V and J are TRBV19 and TRBJ1-5, with 9 nucleotides matching TRBD1. J was trimmed by 0 bases and V by 3 bases; bases with no gene match: 9. The CDR3 spans 18 residues. Germline CDR1 is LNHDA and CDR2 is SQIVND (reference sequence). In DNA form, the CDR3 reads TGTGCCAGTAGTATGGGGACAGGGCGATCCGGTAGCAATCAGCCCCAGCATTTT. It is translated as CASSMGTGRSGSNQPQHF.

This chain uses TRBV3-1 (or the pseudogene TRBV3-2) with TRBJ2-7; the match to TRBD2 covers 12 bases. Germline loops: CDR1 LGHDT, CDR2 YNNKEL (reference sequence). The junction had 1 base not matched to a gene; V was cut back by 1 base and J by 6 bases. This CDR3 is built from 14 residues. The CDR3 here is CASSQASGRGEQYF. Here the CDR3 DNA reads TGTGCCAGCAGCCAAGCTAGCGGGAGGGGCGAGCAGTACTTC.

This clone was picked up one time. The chain couples TRBV5-1 to TRBJ1-6; possible D gene TRBD1, 5 bases. With 4 bases removed from V and 0 bases from J, the gap between germline ends came to 11 bases. The CDR3 is made up of 16 amino acids. The V gene's germline CDR1 is SGHRS and CDR2 YFSETQ. The CDR3 sequence: CASSLRDSSYNSPLHF. In DNA form, the CDR3 reads TGCGCCAGCAGCCTCAGAGACAGCTCCTATAATTCACCCCTCCACTTT. The variable domain in full, completed from reference TRBV5-1 and TRBJ1-6, reads KAGVTQTPRYLIKTRGQQVTLSCSPISGHRSVSWYQQTPGQGLQFLFEYFSETQRNKGNFPGRFSGRQFSNSRSEMNVSTLELGDSALYLCASSLRDSSYNSPLHFGNGTRLTVT.

V usage is TRBV18 and J usage is TRBJ2-3, with a possible D match to TRBD2 (5 bases). The germline V gene has CDR1 KGHSH and CDR2 LQKENI. CDR3 length: 16 amino acids. V shed 3 bases and J shed 2 bases, with 15 bases lying between them. As DNA, the CDR3 is TGTGCCAGCTCACCGAGGCGCGGGCGATCCACAGATACGCAGTATTTT. Its protein product is CASSPRRGRSTDTQYF.

V is TRBV19 and J is TRBJ1-5; possible D gene TRBD1, 6 bases. The germline gives CDR1 LNHDA, CDR2 SQIVND (reference sequence). This CDR3 region has 14 residues. V shed 7 bases and J shed 0 bases, with 10 bases lying between them. CDR3 amino acids: CASKGTHSNQPQHF. The CDR3 DNA reads as TGTGCCAGTAAAGGGACACATAGCAATCAGCCCCAGCATTTT.

The genes are TRBV19 and TRBJ1-2; 7 bases agree with TRBD1. Germline V gene data show CDR1 as LNHDA and CDR2 as SQIVND (reference sequence). The CDR3 is 13 residues long. V dropped 6 bases and J dropped 4; count of bases not matched to a gene: 5. The CDR3 spells CASSLAGGYGYTF. In DNA, the CDR3 is TGTGCCAGTAGCCTCGCAGGGGGCTATGGCTACACCTTC.

In this sample, this clone turned up many times. This chain connects TRBV6-5 to TRBJ1-3; TRBD1 might be the D (5 bases). CDR1 and CDR2 (germline): MNHEY, SVGAGI. V was cut by 1 base and J by 0 bases, with 10 bases left in between. This CDR3 has 16 residues. The CDR3 region has the DNA TGTGCCAGCAGTTACTTTGACAGTATCTCTGGAAACACCATATATTTT. It translates to CASSYFDSISGNTIYF.

There are many counts of this clone. This sequence joins TRBV10-1 and TRBJ2-7, with 7 bases identical to TRBD1. The germline V gene has CDR1 WNHNN and CDR2 SYGVQD (reference sequence). The CDR3 is 14 amino acids. The V segment lost 8 bases and the J segment 0 bases; nucleotides outside the gene matches: 7. CDR3 loop: CASPKQGSSYEQYF. The DNA for the CDR3 is TGCGCCAGCCCTAAACAGGGGTCCTCCTACGAGCAGTACTTC.

Concerning this clone: Different DNA sequences within this sample yield the same CDR3. This chain connects TRBV5-1 to TRBJ1-1, with 8 bases matching TRBD1. CDR1 and CDR2 (germline): SGHRS, YFSETQ. The CDR3 runs 14 residues. The V and J ends lost 4 bases and 4 bases, in that order; junction bases with no gene match: 6. The CDR3 is CASSPGQGGTEAFF. The CDR3 region has the DNA TGCGCCAGCAGCCCTGGACAGGGCGGCACTGAAGCTTTCTTT.

The chain has TRBV25-1 and TRBJ2-1; D perhaps matches TRBD2 (5 bases). Germline CDR1 reads MGHDK; CDR2 reads SYGVNS. Trimming took off 10 bases at V and 7 bases at J, with 17 bases between the two ends. The CDR3 extends over 13 amino acids. Written as DNA, the CDR3 is TGTGCCACCCGAGCGGCCGCTAGTAATGAGCAGTTCTTC. Protein: CATRAAASNEQFF. Using reference TRBV25-1 and TRBJ2-1 for the parts outside the CDR3, the full variable domain is EADIYQTPRYLVIGTGKKITLECSQTMGHDKMYWYQQDPGMELHLIHYSYGVNSTEKGDLSSESTVSRIRTEHFPLTLESARPSHTSQYLCATRAAASNEQFFGPGTRLTVL.

The rearrangement links TRBV7-2 to TRBJ1-2, with 11 bases aligning to TRBD1. J gave up 2 bases and V 6 bases, and 5 bases lay outside the gene matches. Per the germline V gene, CDR1 is SGHTA and CDR2 is FQGNSA. This CDR3 comprises 15 residues. For the CDR3, the DNA is TGTGCCAGCAGACCAGGACAGGGGGCAAACTATGGCTACACCTTC. Its translation is CASRPGQGANYGYTF. Full variable domain (remainder filled in from reference TRBV7-2 and TRBJ1-2): GAGVSQSPSNKVTEKGKDVELRCDPISGHTALYWYRQSLGQGLEFLIYFQGNSAPDKSGLPSDRFSAERTGGSVSTLTIQRTQQEDSAVYLCASRPGQGANYGYTFGSGTRLTVV.

The chain couples TRBV30 to TRBJ1-5, with 8 bases that match TRBD1. Germline CDR1 is GTSNPN and CDR2 is SVGIG (reference sequence). Trimming cost V 3 bases and J 10 bases; bases outside gene matches: 8. The CDR3 loop spans 13 amino acids. Here the CDR3 reads CAWRGTGLSPQHF. In nucleotides, the CDR3 is TGTGCCTGGAGGGGGACAGGATTAAGCCCCCAGCATTTT.

The rearrangement uses TRBV5-6 and TRBJ1-1; maybe TRBD1 (5 bases). The CDR3 is 14 residues long. Germline CDR1 and CDR2: SGHDT and YYEEEE. V lost 2 bases, J lost 4 bases, and 12 bases lay in between. In nucleotides, the CDR3 is TGTGCCAGCAGCTTCCCAGCGGGGGTCACTGAAGCTTTCTTT. Translating it yields CASSFPAGVTEAFF.

The chain employs TRBV7-8 and TRBJ2-3; the match to TRBD1 covers 8 bases. Trimming removed 4 bases from V and 3 bases from J; junction bases left unmatched: 6. CDR1 and CDR2 (germline): SGHVS, FQNEAQ. The CDR3 runs to 15 residues. The CDR3 here is CASSSPGQVTDTQYF. The CDR3 nucleotides are TGTGCCAGCAGCTCACCGGGACAGGTAACAGATACGCAGTATTTT.

The chain couples TRBV5-6 to TRBJ2-7, with TRBD1 identical over 9 bases. Trimming removed 3 bases from V and 2 bases from J; junction bases left unmatched: 9. There are 16 residues in the CDR3. Germline assignment: CDR1 SGHDT and CDR2 YYEEEE. In DNA, the CDR3 is TGTGCCAGCAGCTGGGACCGGGACAGGGCACCCTACGAGCAGTACTTC. Protein: CASSWDRDRAPYEQYF.

The chain combines TRBV30 with TRBJ1-1; no reliable D call. Per germline, CDR1 GTSNPN and CDR2 SVGIG (reference sequence). Trimming stripped 4 bases from V and 4 bases from J, with 16 bases between. CDR3 length: 14 amino acids. CDR3 amino acids: CAWNPTTAATEAFF. In DNA form, the CDR3 reads TGTGCCTGGAACCCGACAACGGCCGCCACTGAAGCTTTCTTT.

Concerning this clone itself: The same CDR3 also results from other DNA sequences found in this sample. V is TRBV25-1 and J is TRBJ1-2; D perhaps matches TRBD1 (6 bases). The length of the CDR3 is 14 residues. Germline lookup yields CDR1 MGHDK and CDR2 SYGVNS. V was shortened by 6 bases and J by 1 base, with 12 bases between the two germline ends. The chain's CDR3 is CASREAGDNYGYTF. CDR3 DNA sequence: TGTGCCAGCAGAGAGGCAGGGGATAACTATGGCTACACCTTC.

The chain joins TRBV7-9 to TRBJ1-3, with 8 bases identical to TRBD1. With V trimmed by 0 bases and J by 3 bases, 10 bases remained unmatched. The CDR3 is 18 residues long. Germline V CDR1 and CDR2: SEHNR, FQNEAQ (reference sequence). The CDR3 nucleotides are TGTGCCAGCAGCTTAGCAGGAGGGACAGGACGAGATGGAAACACCATATATTTT. This encodes CASSLAGGTGRDGNTIYF.